The 12 T cell receptor beta chains below come from one sample, sequenced in a study of shared clonotypes between healthy human individuals. Sequencing was performed with immunoSEQ multiplex PCR; in TCRdb, only in-frame clones are kept and a portion is missing. The profile shows about 460,000 clones, about 74% of them singletons. Sequencing was carried out using PBMCs. These receptors were obtained from a woman between 35 and 50 years old in good health. Some clones in this sample may be carry-over from other donors' samples.

This chain joins TRBV4-1 and TRBJ1-2; 9 bases are shared with TRBD1. Losses at the gene ends were 3 bases for V and 7 bases for J; bases not matched to a gene: 6. Germline CDR1 is MGHRA and CDR2 is YSYEKL. The CDR3 sequence is 14 residues long. This chain's CDR3 is CASSHRDRVPGYTF. For the CDR3, the DNA is TGCGCCAGCAGCCATCGGGACAGGGTGCCTGGCTACACCTTC.

The chain combines TRBV10-3 with TRBJ1-5, with 9 positions matching TRBD1. Trimming took 11 bases from V and 6 from J; bases not matched to a gene: 8. Germline CDR1 reads ENHRY; CDR2 reads SYGVKD. This CDR3 has 13 amino acids. The CDR3 spells CAVRGQGSQPQHF. The CDR3 nucleotides read TGTGCCGTCCGAGGACAGGGGAGTCAGCCCCAGCATTTT.

This clone appeared many times. J is TRBJ2-5 and V is TRBV28, with 7 nucleotides matching TRBD2. The DNA end is more similar to TRBJ2-7, so the J call may be wrong. There are 15 residues in the CDR3. The germline gives CDR1 MDHEN, CDR2 SYDVKM. The CDR3 here is CASTTTGGSLYEQYF. The CDR3, as DNA: TGTGCCAGCACCACCACGGGGGGTTCCCTCTACGAGCAGTACTTC.

The rearrangement links TRBV11-3 to TRBJ1-1; D remains unclear. Between the trimmed V and J ends, which lost 1 base and 1 base, there was a span of 4 bases. The length of the CDR3 is 13 residues. The V gene's germline CDR1 is SGHNT and CDR2 YENEEA. CDR3 protein: CASSLGENTEAFF. In DNA form, the CDR3 reads TGTGCCAGCAGCTTAGGGGAGAACACTGAAGCTTTCTTT.

With respect to this clone: This may stem from a read error, because a much larger clone lies one nucleotide away. The chain is built from TRBV5-5 and TRBJ2-2, with TRBD1 matching 10 bases. From germline, CDR1 is SGHKS and CDR2 YYEKEE (reference sequence). Trimming removed 3 bases from V and 7 bases from J; junction bases left unmatched: 12. The CDR3 length is 17 residues. CDR3 DNA sequence: TGTGCCAGCAGCTCACAGACAGGGGGCGCGGTGGGCGGGGAGCTGTTTTTT. It specifies CASSSQTGGAVGGELFF.

Note on this clone: A read error may produce the germline difference seen at one junction end. The chain joins TRBV5-1 to TRBJ1-1; tentatively, D is TRBD1 (5 bases). Germline V CDR1 and CDR2: SGHRS, YFSETQ. The CDR3 extends over 14 amino acids. The CDR3 loop reads CASRSALRGTEASF. In nucleotides, the CDR3 is TGCGCCAGCAGGTCGGCCCTACGGGGCACTGAAGCTTCCTTT.

On this clone itself: It differs at one base from a far larger clone, so likely a read error. Within the sample, other DNA sequences also encode this same CDR3. This sequence joins TRBV30 and TRBJ2-7; tentative D call: TRBD2 (5 bases). V was cut by 3 bases and J by 1 base, with 10 bases left in between. The CDR3 consists of 13 residues. CDR1 and CDR2 from the germline V gene are GTSNPN and SVGIG (reference sequence). The CDR3 here is CAWRARGSYEQYF. The CDR3 DNA follows: TGTGCCTGGAGGGCTCGGGGTTCCTACGAGCAGTACTTC.

The chain links TRBV28 to TRBJ2-5; D unresolved. The germline gives CDR1 MDHEN, CDR2 SYDVKM. V gave up 2 bases and J gave up 0 bases, with 10 bases separating them. This CDR3 spans 15 amino acids. CDR3 coding DNA: TGTGCCAGCAGTTTAGTTGGGAAGCACCAAGAGACCCAGTACTTC. Protein sequence: CASSLVGKHQETQYF.

The V call is TRBV5-1, the J call TRBJ2-7; a weak D match, TRBD2 (6 bases). Germline V CDR1 and CDR2: SGHRS, YFSETQ. V lost 1 base, J lost 3 bases, and 8 bases lay in between. The CDR3 is made up of 13 amino acids. The CDR3, as DNA: TGCGCCAGCAGCTTGTCGGGAGACTACGAGCAGTACTTC. It specifies CASSLSGDYEQYF.

This clone has more than one count but fewer than ten. The rearrangement joins TRBV5-4 to TRBJ2-3; 7 nucleotides match TRBD1. Germline values: CDR1 SGHNT, CDR2 YYREEE (reference sequence). There are 15 residues in the CDR3. J gave up 2 bases and V 4 bases, and 7 bases lay outside the gene matches. Here the CDR3 reads CASSRGQVSTDTQYF. CDR3 sequence (DNA): TGTGCCAGCAGCCGAGGACAGGTTTCCACAGATACGCAGTATTTT.

The genes are TRBV27 and TRBJ1-1, with TRBD1 matching 9 bases. The CDR3 is made up of 17 amino acids. V trimming: 1 base; J trimming: 4 bases; junction bases outside the gene matches: 10. Germline CDR1 reads MNHEY; CDR2 reads SMNVEV (reference sequence). The CDR3 DNA reads TGTGCCAGCAGTTTATTAAAGGGACAGGGTCAACGCACTGAAGCTTTCTTT. Protein: CASSLLKGQGQRTEAFF.

The rearrangement links TRBV7-7 to TRBJ2-7, with a possible D match to TRBD1 (5 bases). The CDR3 covers 14 residues. With 5 bases removed from V and 1 base from J, the gap between germline ends came to 12 bases. CDR1 and CDR2 (germline): SSHAT, FNYEAQ (reference sequence). The CDR3 DNA is TGTGCCAGCAGCCCCACGGACAAGTCCTACGAGCAGTACTTC. This codes for CASSPTDKSYEQYF.